Each of the 26 T cell receptor beta chains below was sequenced from the same sample in a study of memory CD4+ T cells and cytomegalovirus serostatus. Data came from immunoSEQ multiplex PCR; TCRdb stores just in-frame clones and leaves some out. The sample lists 45,000 to 60,000 clones; roughly 74% were seen once. The sort gate was single viable CD3+CD4+CD8-CD45RO+ cells for memory CD4+ T cells. The sequencing input was memory CD4+ T cells from blood. All receptors derive from an adult in good health and CMV-seropositive.

The rearrangement joins TRBV5-6 to TRBJ1-5, with D hard to call. CDR3 length: 13 amino acids. The germline gives CDR1 SGHDT, CDR2 YYEEEE. Trimming stripped 0 bases from V and 5 bases from J, with 6 bases between. CDR3 sequence (DNA): TGTGCCAGCAGCTTGGGGATCGATCAGCCCCAGCATTTT. Amino acids: CASSLGIDQPQHF.

This clone is a singleton in its sample. The J gene is TRBJ1-1, the V gene TRBV6-5, with D unclear. The CDR3 length is 13 residues. Germline values: CDR1 MNHEY, CDR2 SVGAGI. V lost 2 bases to trimming and J lost 2 bases, with 6 bases between them. CDR3 sequence: CASSYRANTEAFF. As DNA, the CDR3 is TGTGCCAGCAGTTACCGGGCCAACACTGAAGCTTTCTTT.

V is TRBV11-1 and J is TRBJ1-4, with D tentatively TRBD1 (6 bases). Germline CDR1 reads SGHAT; CDR2 reads FQDESV (reference sequence). This CDR3 comprises 16 residues. V lost 5 bases and J lost 7, with 20 bases in between. The CDR3 reads CASSQPARGPGEKLFF. The CDR3 DNA follows: TGTGCCAGCAGCCAGCCGGCCCGGGGGCCGGGTGAAAAACTGTTTTTT.

The chain combines TRBV11-3 with TRBJ2-3; 9 bases are shared with TRBD2. Germline values: CDR1 SGHNT, CDR2 YENEEA. The CDR3 covers 16 residues. The V and J ends lost 4 bases and 4 bases, in that order; junction bases with no gene match: 9. CDR3 bases: TGTGCCAGCAGCTCCCCCTTGGCGGGGGGGGCAGATACGCAGTATTTT. As protein: CASSSPLAGGADTQYF.

This rearrangement joins TRBV5-1 to TRBJ2-3; D is uncertain. Trimming stripped 5 bases from V and 2 bases from J, with 6 bases between. This CDR3 has 12 amino acids. In germline, CDR1 is SGHRS, CDR2 YFSETQ. CDR3 DNA: TGCGCCAGCAGTCGAAACACAGATACGCAGTATTTT. This gives the protein CASSRNTDTQYF.

This clone has more than one count but fewer than ten. The CDR3 sequence is CASSVEGQGVGELFF. In DNA, the CDR3 is TGCGCCAGCAGCGTGGAGGGACAGGGGGTCGGGGAGCTGTTTTTT. This sequence joins TRBV5-1 and TRBJ2-2; 11 positions agree with TRBD1. With V trimmed by 4 bases and J by 7 bases, 6 bases remained unmatched. This CDR3 has 15 residues. From germline, CDR1 is SGHRS and CDR2 YFSETQ.

The V call is TRBV5-1, the J call TRBJ1-1; D remains unclear. The CDR3 has 13 residues. Germline V lookup: CDR1 SGHRS, CDR2 YFSETQ. Trimming removed 4 bases from V and 6 bases from J, with 13 bases in between. DNA of the CDR3: TGCGCCAGCAGCGGCGGGGTTGGGGCTGAAGCTTTCTTT. Encoded protein: CASSGGVGAEAFF.

The chain employs TRBV2 and TRBJ1-1; 9 nucleotides line up with TRBD1. Germline assignment: CDR1 SNHLY and CDR2 FYNNEI. V lost 6 bases and J lost 5; bases outside the gene matches: 4. The CDR3 spans 13 residues. The CDR3 protein is CASRATGGTEAFF. CDR3 DNA: TGTGCCAGCAGGGCGACAGGGGGTACTGAAGCTTTCTTT.

This chain connects TRBV10-1 to TRBJ2-3; tentative D call: TRBD2 (6 bases). The CDR3 has 16 residues. In germline, CDR1 is WNHNN, CDR2 SYGVQD (reference sequence). Trimming shortened V by 6 bases and J by 4 bases, and 20 bases separated the two germline ends. The CDR3 DNA reads TGCGCCAGCAGCCTGAGTGGGGGGTTGGTCGCAGATACGCAGTATTTT. Amino acids: CASSLSGGLVADTQYF.

The CDR3 sequence is CASRQGAGDSPLHF. Written as DNA, the CDR3 is TGTGCCAGCCGACAGGGGGCAGGGGATTCACCCCTCCACTTT. The chain has TRBV10-3 and TRBJ1-6, with 10 positions matching TRBD1. This CDR3 spans 14 amino acids. V shed 10 bases and J 8 bases; nucleotides not matched to a gene: 8. Germline CDR1 ENHRY, CDR2 SYGVKD.

This clone was seen more than once but under ten times. This chain connects TRBV5-4 to TRBJ2-5, with D unclear. The CDR3 has 13 amino acids. Trimming shortened V by 0 bases and J by 5 bases, and 8 bases separated the two germline ends. Germline V gene sequence: CDR1 SGHNT, CDR2 YYREEE (reference sequence). The chain's CDR3 is CASSLGQPETQYF. The DNA of the CDR3 is TGTGCCAGCAGCTTGGGACAACCGGAGACCCAGTACTTC.

The chain employs TRBV9 and TRBJ2-7; D unclear. Deletions cut 4 bases from V and 5 bases from J, with 19 bases between. The germline V gene encodes CDR1 SGDLS and CDR2 YYNGEE. CDR3 length: 15 amino acids. The CDR3 DNA reads TGTGCCAGCAGCACCGTAGTGGCCCGGTACGACGAGCAGTACTTC. It yields the protein CASSTVVARYDEQYF.

The CDR3 nucleotides read TGTGCCAGCAGTCGGGACTGGGATCGCACTGAAGCTTTCTTT. Protein sequence: CASSRDWDRTEAFF. The rearrangement joins TRBV27 to TRBJ1-1; possible D gene TRBD1, 5 bases. V was shortened by 5 bases and J by 4 bases, with 14 bases between the two germline ends. The CDR3 is 14 amino acids. Per germline, CDR1 MNHEY and CDR2 SMNVEV (reference sequence).

The J gene is TRBJ1-3, the V gene TRBV7-2; D not certain. The CDR3 spans 14 residues. Deletions cut 6 bases from V and 3 bases from J, with 12 bases between. Per the germline V gene, CDR1 is SGHTA and CDR2 is FQGNSA. CDR3 DNA: TGTGCCAGCAGTAACTCCCTTGGTGGAAACACCATATATTTT. As protein: CASSNSLGGNTIYF.

This clone has ten or more counts. The chain couples TRBV11-1 to TRBJ1-3, with TRBD1 as a possible D gene (6 bases). This CDR3 comprises 15 residues. V was pared by 6 bases and J by 0 bases, with 12 bases between. CDR1 and CDR2 (germline): SGHAT, FQDESV (reference sequence). In DNA form, the CDR3 reads TGTGCCAGCAGACCGACAGGCAGCTCTGGAAACACCATATATTTT. As protein: CASRPTGSSGNTIYF.

This clone was detected a few times. The V call is TRBV7-3, the J call TRBJ2-3, with a tentative D call TRBD2 (6 bases). This CDR3 has 15 amino acids. V lost 5 bases and J 4 bases, leaving 16 bases between the germline ends. Looked up from germline, CDR1 is SGHTA and CDR2 is FQGTGA. CDR3 DNA: TGTGCCAGCAGCCCGCTGGGGGGTTGGGCAGATACGCAGTATTTT. Translation gives CASSPLGGWADTQYF. Supplemented by reference TRBV7-3 and TRBJ2-3, the full variable domain reads GAGVSQTPSNKVTEKGKYVELRCDPISGHTALYWYRQSLGQGPEFLIYFQGTGAADDSGLPNDRFFAVRPEGSVSTLKIQRTERGDSAVYLCASSPLGGWADTQYFGPGTRLTVL.

The chain combines TRBV7-8 with TRBJ2-5; 8 positions agree with TRBD1. After removal of 4 bases from V and 2 bases from J, the junction contained 6 bases not matched to a gene. This CDR3 is built from 15 residues. CDR1 is SGHVS, CDR2 FQNEAQ, per germline. The CDR3 loop is CASSSTGGGQETQYF. For the CDR3, the DNA is TGTGCCAGCAGCTCCACAGGGGGTGGGCAAGAGACCCAGTACTTC.

The chain couples TRBV28 to TRBJ1-4; D gene ambiguous. Germline CDR1 is MDHEN and CDR2 is SYDVKM. The V gene lost 4 bases and the J gene lost 7 bases, with 7 bases spanning the gap. The CDR3 is made up of 12 amino acids. The CDR3 DNA reads as TGTGCCAGCAGTTGGGGAGCTGAAAAACTGTTTTTT. The encoded protein is CASSWGAEKLFF.

Only a few counts were recorded for this clone. V is TRBV9 and J is TRBJ1-6; tentatively, D is TRBD1 (6 bases). The CDR3 extends over 16 amino acids. Trimming shortened V by 0 bases and J by 7 bases, and 14 bases separated the two germline ends. Germline CDR1 is SGDLS and CDR2 is YYNGEE. The DNA of the CDR3 is TGTGCCAGCAGCGTAGAAGCAGGGGCGACGAATTCACCCCTCCACTTT. Translation gives CASSVEAGATNSPLHF.

This clone was seen a few times. The rearrangement joins TRBV13 to TRBJ2-1; 7 nucleotides line up with TRBD1. Germline trimming cut 5 bases from V and 5 bases from J; bases unmatched to any gene: 9. CDR3 length: 15 residues. CDR1 is PRHDT and CDR2 is FYEKMQ in the germline V gene (reference sequence). This CDR3 reads CASSPKSQGDNEQFF. In nucleotides, the CDR3 is TGTGCCAGCAGCCCAAAAAGTCAGGGGGACAATGAGCAGTTCTTC.

V and J are TRBV19 and TRBJ2-7; no definite D call. V was pared by 2 bases and J by 6 bases, with 11 bases between. The CDR3 is 13 amino acids. Germline lookup yields CDR1 LNHDA and CDR2 SQIVND (reference sequence). CDR3 coding DNA: TGTGCCAGTAGTATATCGAGTGCACCCGAGCAGTACTTC. Translation gives CASSISSAPEQYF.

This chain uses TRBV1 with TRBJ1-5. TRBV1 is a recognized pseudogene. There are 14 residues in the CDR3. CDR3 loop: CTSSQGRTDQPQHF. CDR3 in DNA: TGCACCAGCAGCCAGGGACGGACCGATCAGCCCCAGCATTTT.

This chain uses TRBV11-2 with TRBJ2-7; a weak D match, TRBD1 (5 bases). Trimming took off 5 bases at V and 2 bases at J, with 13 bases between the two ends. The length of the CDR3 is 14 residues. CDR1 SGHAT and CDR2 FQNNGV come from the germline V gene. The CDR3 DNA sequence: TGTGCCAGCAGCCACTTGGGGCGAGCCTACGAGCAGTACTTC. This sequence encodes CASSHLGRAYEQYF.

The rearrangement uses TRBV6-6 and TRBJ1-4, with no clear D. Germline V gene data show CDR1 as MNHNY and CDR2 as SVGAGI (reference sequence). Deletions cut 7 bases from V and 2 bases from J, with 17 bases between. The CDR3 length is 16 residues. The CDR3 coding sequence is TGTGCCAGCACCATGTGGACTCTACCCACTAATGAAAAACTGTTTTTT. Translating it yields CASTMWTLPTNEKLFF.

The chain combines TRBV6-5 with TRBJ2-3; 7 bases are shared with TRBD1. With V trimmed by 6 bases and J by 2 bases, 5 bases remained unmatched. The CDR3 spans 14 residues. Per the germline V gene, CDR1 is MNHEY and CDR2 is SVGAGI. Here the CDR3 reads CASSRDSITDTQYF. The DNA of the CDR3 is TGTGCCAGCAGCCGGGACAGTATCACAGATACGCAGTATTTT.

This clone has a handful of counts. This chain links TRBV7-8 with TRBJ1-5; TRBD1 aligns across 9 bases. CDR3 size: 14 residues. The germline V gene encodes CDR1 SGHVS and CDR2 FQNEAQ. The J segment lost 8 bases and the V segment lost 5 bases, leaving 7 bases of the junction unmatched. The CDR3 nucleotides read TGTGCCAGCAGCCAAACAGGGGGCATAGAGCCCCAGCATTTT. It is translated as CASSQTGGIEPQHF.